Listed below are T cell receptor beta chains from one sample, sequenced in a study of post-analysis software for immune sequencing data. TCRdb re-called the PCR reads with MiXCR, one entry per CDR3 protein. The data contain about 800,000 distinct CDR3 sequences, 25% to 30% of them singletons. Sequencing was performed on blood. These receptors all stem from a girl between 10 and 17 years old with multiple sclerosis. Each CDR3 is given with its conserved first and last residue. D genes are given only for firm matches. A clone size is listed for some rows: how often the clone was seen (once, few, many), or a class if it is expanded.

v_call,j_call,clone_size,d_call,cdr3_aa,cdr3_nt
TRBV7-2,TRBJ2-1,-,-,CAGNLVFSDEQFF,TGTGCCGGCAACTTAGTGTTCTCCGATGAGCAGTTCTTC
TRBV15,TRBJ1-2,few,-,CATSLDPGNYGYTF,TGTGCCACCAGCCTCGATCCGGGGAACTATGGCTACACCTTC
TRBV7-2,TRBJ2-3,-,TRBD2,CASSWGGDTDTQYF,TGTGCCAGCAGCTGGGGGGGGGACACAGATACGCAGTATTTT
TRBV7-2,TRBJ2-3,-,-,CASSLVGGTSTDTQYF,TGTGCCAGCAGCTTAGTCGGCGGGACGAGCACAGATACGCAGTATTTT
TRBV3-1,TRBJ1-4,-,TRBD1,CASSPSGTENEKLFF,TGTGCCAGCAGCCCCTCCGGGACAGAGAATGAAAAACTGTTTTTT
TRBV7-2,TRBJ2-2,-,-,CASSFGGRTGELFF,TGTGCCAGCAGCTTCGGGGGCCGGACCGGGGAGCTGTTTTTT
TRBV10-3,TRBJ2-6,-,-,CAISGQPLSGANVLTF,TGTGCCATCAGTGGACAGCCCCTCTCTGGGGCCAACGTCCTGACTTTC
TRBV14,TRBJ2-4,-,TRBD1,CASSRDRNIQYF,TGTGCCAGCAGCCGGGACAGAAACATTCAGTACTTC
TRBV7-2,TRBJ2-7,-,TRBD2,CASSLASSGSPYEQYF,TGTGCCAGCAGCTTAGCATCGAGCGGGAGTCCCTACGAGCAGTACTTC
TRBV28,TRBJ2-5,few,TRBD2,CASSLGLAGNQETQYF,TGTGCCAGCAGCCTCGGACTAGCGGGAAACCAAGAGACCCAGTACTTC
TRBV7-2,TRBJ2-6,-,-,CASSWWSSGANVLTF,TGTGCCAGCAGCTGGTGGAGCTCTGGGGCCAACGTCCTGACTTTC